A single sample is the source of the 19 T cell receptor beta chains below, sequenced in a study of shared clonotypes between healthy human individuals. Cells designated naive CD8 were CD45RO-negative and were positively selected for CCR7, with terminally differentiated effector memory CD45RA+ cells excluded. Sequencing used immunoSEQ multiplex PCR; TCRdb keeps in-frame clones, though not all of them. The sample has about 2 million clones, about 95% seen once. Specimen: naive CD8+ T cells sorted from blood. Every receptor here comes from a man younger than 35 in good health.

With regard to this clone: One end of the junction is discordant with germline, which a read error may explain. The V call is TRBV29-1, the J call TRBJ1-1, with D possibly being TRBD1 (6 bases). This CDR3 spans 15 amino acids. Looked up from germline, CDR1 is SQVTM and CDR2 is ANQGSEA. The CDR3 DNA follows: TGCAGCATTGAAGAGGCGGGGGGGCGGAGCACTGAAGCTTTCTTT. Amino acid sequence: CSIEEAGGRSTEAFF.

A remark on this clone: At the DNA level, this CDR3 is encoded by other sequences in the same sample as well. The genes are TRBV5-6 and TRBJ2-7, with D unclear. V was clipped by 1 base and J by 1 base, with 6 bases between them. The CDR3 totals 13 residues. Germline CDR1 SGHDT, CDR2 YYEEEE. Here the CDR3 reads CASSLLGSYEQYF. For the CDR3, the DNA is TGTGCCAGCAGCTTGCTAGGGTCCTACGAGCAGTACTTC.

The V call is TRBV10-1, the J call TRBJ1-1; maybe TRBD1 (5 bases). V dropped 3 bases and J dropped 5 bases, with 7 bases sitting between them. The CDR3 is 12 residues long. Germline CDR1 and CDR2: WNHNN and SYGVQD (reference sequence). The CDR3 loop reads CASSDEGTEAFF. The CDR3 nucleotides read TGCGCCAGCAGTGATGAGGGGACTGAAGCTTTCTTT.

Details on this clone: The junction shows a germline mismatch at one end, possibly a read error. The chain is built from TRBV6-1 and TRBJ2-1; no clear D gene. The CDR3 extends over 12 amino acids. Germline CDR1 and CDR2: MNHNS and SASEGT. The CDR3 DNA follows: TGTGCCAGCAGTGAGGTTTCGGCGGACCCGATCTTC. It translates to CASSEVSADPIF.

The V call is TRBV7-2, the J call TRBJ2-1, with unresolved D. This CDR3 is built from 13 residues. Germline lookup yields CDR1 SGHTA and CDR2 FQGNSA. V lost 5 bases to trimming and J lost 3 bases, with 8 bases between them. The CDR3 reads CASSRSNYNEQFF. The CDR3 coding sequence is TGTGCCAGCAGCCGATCTAACTACAATGAGCAGTTCTTC.

J is TRBJ1-2 and V is TRBV10-3, with TRBD1 as a possible D gene (6 bases). Germline V gene sequence: CDR1 ENHRY, CDR2 SYGVKD. The V end lost 4 bases, the J end lost 2 bases, and 11 bases lay between the germline ends. This CDR3 is built from 14 residues. The CDR3 coding sequence is TGTGCCATCAGTGGGGGGGCTTTCAACTATGGCTACACCTTC. Encoded protein: CAISGGAFNYGYTF.

The V and J genes are TRBV4-2 and TRBJ2-7; D perhaps matches TRBD2 (5 bases). In germline, CDR1 is LGHNA, CDR2 YNFKEQ. V lost 3 bases and J lost 1, with 7 bases in between. This CDR3 comprises 13 residues. In nucleotides, the CDR3 is TGTGCCAGCAGCCACCGGGATTCCTACGAGCAGTACTTC. Translated: CASSHRDSYEQYF.

The rearrangement links TRBV27 to TRBJ1-2; tentative D call: TRBD1 (6 bases). The CDR3 is 15 residues long. The ends were cut back, 2 bases at V and 7 bases at J, with 17 bases in the middle. CDR1 MNHEY and CDR2 SMNVEV come from the germline V gene (reference sequence). CDR3 sequence: CASSLGPDSATGYTF. The DNA of the CDR3 is TGTGCCAGCAGTTTAGGCCCGGACAGCGCTACTGGCTACACCTTC.

This clone was detected once. The J gene is TRBJ2-5, the V gene TRBV29-1, with D maybe TRBD2 (5 bases). The germline V and J ends were trimmed by 0 bases and 5 bases, with 16 bases remaining between them. Germline loops: CDR1 SQVTM, CDR2 ANQGSEA. The CDR3 contains 15 residues. In DNA form, the CDR3 reads TGCAGCGTTGAAGATAGGGCTAGCTTGCATGAGACCCAGTACTTC. Protein product: CSVEDRASLHETQYF.

The rearrangement uses TRBV28 and TRBJ1-2; no clear D gene. CDR1 MDHEN and CDR2 SYDVKM come from the germline V gene. The V end lost 1 base, the J end lost 2 bases, and 5 bases lay between the germline ends. The CDR3 length is 13 residues. CDR3 sequence: CASSLSHNYGYTF. Here the CDR3 DNA reads TGTGCCAGCAGTTTATCCCACAACTATGGCTACACCTTC.

The V and J genes are TRBV7-9 and TRBJ2-1; 14 bases match TRBD2. Germline-derived CDR1 and CDR2 are SEHNR and FQNEAQ (reference sequence). J lost 5 bases, V lost 5 bases, and 2 bases had no gene match. The CDR3 runs to 15 residues. The CDR3 sequence is CASSETSGRDNEQFF. CDR3 DNA: TGTGCCAGCAGCGAGACTAGCGGGAGGGACAATGAGCAGTTCTTC.

The gene calls are TRBV6-4 and TRBJ1-6; a weak D match, TRBD1 (6 bases). V was shortened by 3 bases and J by 7 bases, with 7 bases between the two germline ends. The CDR3 runs 13 residues. Germline V gives CDR1 MRHNA, CDR2 SNTAGT. CDR3: CASSDQGNSPLHF. The DNA for the CDR3 is TGTGCCAGCAGTGATCAGGGGAATTCACCCCTCCACTTT.

The V call is TRBV21-1, the J call TRBJ1-1. TRBV21-1 is given as a pseudogene. This CDR3 has 15 residues. This CDR3 is CASSKARFGDTEAFF. In DNA form, the CDR3 reads TGTGCCAGCAGCAAAGCGCGATTCGGGGACACTGAAGCTTTCTTT.

This rearrangement joins TRBV11-3 to TRBJ2-6; 7 positions match TRBD1. V was clipped by 5 bases and J by 2 bases; unmatched bases: 0. Germline V CDR1 and CDR2: SGHNT, YENEEA. This CDR3 comprises 14 residues. This CDR3 is CASSGTAGANVLTF. The DNA of the CDR3 is TGTGCCAGCAGCGGGACAGCTGGGGCCAACGTCCTGACTTTC.

The chain joins TRBV28 to TRBJ2-7; the D is unclear. The CDR3 spans 15 residues. Germline V CDR1 and CDR2: MDHEN, SYDVKM. The V and J ends lost 6 bases and 2 bases respectively, with 17 bases between them. CDR3 DNA sequence: TGTGCCAGCAGGGGCAATGAGGCAGGACCCTACGAGCAGTACTTC. Translating it yields CASRGNEAGPYEQYF.

The chain carries TRBV15 and TRBJ2-1, with a tentative D call TRBD2 (6 bases). Trimming left V 0 bases short and J 5 bases short, with 11 bases between. CDR3 size: 15 residues. Germline V gives CDR1 LNHNV, CDR2 YYDKDF (reference sequence). CDR3 in DNA: TGTGCCACCAGCAGAGATAAACTAGCCGACAATGAGCAGTTCTTC. Its translation: CATSRDKLADNEQFF.

J is TRBJ2-7 and V is TRBV2; the D call may be TRBD1 or TRBD2 (7 bases each). This CDR3 has 18 amino acids. V was cut by 7 bases and J by 2 bases, with 27 bases left in between. Germline-derived CDR1 and CDR2 are SNHLY and FYNNEI. The CDR3 bases are TGTGCCAGCATTTTTTGGGGGGGCGGGACAGTCAGGCCCTACGAGCAGTACTTC. This sequence encodes CASIFWGGGTVRPYEQYF.

The chain links TRBV28 to TRBJ1-5; 8 bases align to TRBD1. CDR1 MDHEN and CDR2 SYDVKM come from the germline V gene. J was trimmed by 7 bases and V by 7 bases; bases with no gene match: 6. The CDR3 has 13 amino acids. The DNA of the CDR3 is TGTGCCAGCACTCTGACAGGGGAGCAGCCCCAGCATTTT. The encoded protein is CASTLTGEQPQHF.

This chain joins TRBV19 and TRBJ2-7; D is perhaps TRBD2 (6 bases). Trimming stripped 3 bases from V and 6 bases from J, with 15 bases between. The CDR3 consists of 14 residues. Germline values: CDR1 LNHDA, CDR2 SQIVND (reference sequence). This chain's CDR3 is CASSMGSTSSEQYF. CDR3 bases: TGTGCCAGTAGTATGGGAAGTACTAGCTCCGAGCAGTACTTC.